Reported below is one T cell receptor beta chain. The CDR3 has 14 amino acids. Trimming removed 0 bases from V and 4 bases from J, with 9 bases in between. Germline-derived CDR1 and CDR2 are MGHRA and YSYEKL. The sample originates from a study of blood T cell repertoires in COVID-19. Looking at the study overall: Researchers got acute and convalescent COVID-19 samples from the United States, Italy and Spain. T cells, B-cell-depleted T cells, or PBMCs provided the cDNA or gDNA that served as material.

In the original workflow: Cell counts per sample came from amplifying reference gene primers. Assay: immunoSEQ multiplex PCR; the TCRdb copy retains only in-frame clones and omits some. Clonal size and the V and J genes are those of that table, whereas D and trimming came from the DNA. The sample has under 170,000 clones, roughly nine tenths seen once. The V gene is TRBV4-1, the J gene TRBJ1-2; TRBD1 is a possible D gene (6 bases). Sequencing input: peripheral blood. This sequence was found in a woman aged 55-70 years with active or convalescent COVID-19. CDR3 region: CASSQDNRVYGYTF. The DNA for the CDR3 is TGCGCCAGCAGCCAAGATAACAGGGTCTATGGCTACACCTTC.